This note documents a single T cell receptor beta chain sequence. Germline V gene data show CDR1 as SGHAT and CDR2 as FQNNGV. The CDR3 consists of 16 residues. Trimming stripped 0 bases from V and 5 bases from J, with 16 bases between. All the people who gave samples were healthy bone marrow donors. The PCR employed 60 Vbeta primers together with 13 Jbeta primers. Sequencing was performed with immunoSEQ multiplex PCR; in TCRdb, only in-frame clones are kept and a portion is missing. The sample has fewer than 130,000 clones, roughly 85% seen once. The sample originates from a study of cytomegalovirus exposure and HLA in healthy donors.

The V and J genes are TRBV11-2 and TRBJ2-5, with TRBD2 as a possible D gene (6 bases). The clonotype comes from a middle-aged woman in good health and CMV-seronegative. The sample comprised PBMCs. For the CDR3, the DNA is TGTGCCAGCAGCTTAGAACCGGGAGAGGTCATGGAGACCCAGTACTTC. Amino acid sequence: CASSLEPGEVMETQYF.